This TCR beta chain stems from a study of a mutant IDH1 vaccine in newly diagnosed glioma. The wider study: Following radiotherapy alone, or alongside temozolomide cycles, vaccination was started after an interval of 4-6 weeks.

Time point meaning: week 35, safety follow-up. Every vaccine dose comprised 300 ug of mutant IDH1 20-mer peptide plus topical imiquimod. Produced via immunoSEQ multiplex PCR; TCRdb's table is partial and in-frame only. The sample holds some 30,000 clones, over 70% seen once. Comment on this clone: The target antigen is unknown.

The sequence was obtained from a young woman with glioma. Some clones in this sample may be carry-over from other donors' samples. Sample: PBMCs, taken from a glioma patient whose treatment included an IDH1 peptide vaccine.

The CDR3 nucleotides are TGCGCCAGCAGCCAAGAGGGGGGCCTCGTCTACGAGCAGTACTTC. Its translation is CASSQEGGLVYEQYF. The chain combines TRBV4-1 with TRBJ2-5; D could derive from TRBD1 or TRBD2 (6 bases each). The J call could be wrong; TRBJ2-7 is a better fit for the DNA end. CDR1 and CDR2 from the germline V gene are MGHRA and YSYEKL. CDR3 size: 15 residues.